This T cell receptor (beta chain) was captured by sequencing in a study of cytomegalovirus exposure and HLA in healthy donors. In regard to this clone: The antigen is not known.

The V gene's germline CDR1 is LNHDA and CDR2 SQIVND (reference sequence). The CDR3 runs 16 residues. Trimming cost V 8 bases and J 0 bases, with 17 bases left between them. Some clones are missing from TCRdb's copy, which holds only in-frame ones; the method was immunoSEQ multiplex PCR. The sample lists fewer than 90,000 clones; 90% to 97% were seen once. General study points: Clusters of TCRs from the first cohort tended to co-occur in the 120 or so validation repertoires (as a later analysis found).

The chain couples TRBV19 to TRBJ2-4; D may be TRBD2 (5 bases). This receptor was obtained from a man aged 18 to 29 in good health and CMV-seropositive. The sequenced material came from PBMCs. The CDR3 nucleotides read TGTGCCAGTTCCGGATCGGGGAGCCTAGCCAAAAACATTCAGTACTTC. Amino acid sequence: CASSGSGSLAKNIQYF.